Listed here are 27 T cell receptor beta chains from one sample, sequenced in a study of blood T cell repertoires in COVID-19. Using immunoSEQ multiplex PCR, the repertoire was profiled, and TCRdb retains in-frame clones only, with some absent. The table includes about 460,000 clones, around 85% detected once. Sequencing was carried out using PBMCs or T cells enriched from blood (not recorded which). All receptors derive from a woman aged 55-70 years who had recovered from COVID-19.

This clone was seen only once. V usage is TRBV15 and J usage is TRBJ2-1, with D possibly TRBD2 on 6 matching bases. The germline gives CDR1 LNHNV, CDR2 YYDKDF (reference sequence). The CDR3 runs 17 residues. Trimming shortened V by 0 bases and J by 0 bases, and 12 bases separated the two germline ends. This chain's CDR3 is CATSRDNRGTSYNEQFF. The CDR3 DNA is TGTGCCACCAGCAGAGATAACCGGGGGACCTCCTACAATGAGCAGTTCTTC.

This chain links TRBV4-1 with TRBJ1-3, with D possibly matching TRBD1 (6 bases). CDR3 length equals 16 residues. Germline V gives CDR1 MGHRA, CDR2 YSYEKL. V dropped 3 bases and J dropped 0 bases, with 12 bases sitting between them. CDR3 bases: TGCGCCAGCAGCCATAGACAGGTTTCCTCTGGAAACACCATATATTTT. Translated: CASSHRQVSSGNTIYF.

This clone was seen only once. The CDR3 region has the DNA TGTGCCAGCAGCTTACGGGAGACCGACACTGAAGCTTTCTTT. Its translation is CASSLRETDTEAFF. The chain carries TRBV7-8 and TRBJ1-1, with D hard to call. Trimming left V 2 bases short and J 3 bases short, with 10 bases between. CDR3 length equals 14 residues. From germline, CDR1 is SGHVS and CDR2 FQNEAQ.

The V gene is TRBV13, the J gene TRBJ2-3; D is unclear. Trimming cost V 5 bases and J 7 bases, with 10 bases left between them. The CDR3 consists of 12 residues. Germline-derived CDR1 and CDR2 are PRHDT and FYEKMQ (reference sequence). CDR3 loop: CASSLWSYTQYF. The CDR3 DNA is TGTGCCAGCAGCCTATGGAGTTATACGCAGTATTTT.

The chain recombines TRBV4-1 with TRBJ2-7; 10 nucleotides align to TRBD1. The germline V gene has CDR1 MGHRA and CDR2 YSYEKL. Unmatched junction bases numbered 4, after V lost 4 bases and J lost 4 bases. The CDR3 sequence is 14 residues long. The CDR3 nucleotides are TGCGCCAGCAGCCTGGGACAGGGGAGGTACGAGCAGTACTTC. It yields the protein CASSLGQGRYEQYF.

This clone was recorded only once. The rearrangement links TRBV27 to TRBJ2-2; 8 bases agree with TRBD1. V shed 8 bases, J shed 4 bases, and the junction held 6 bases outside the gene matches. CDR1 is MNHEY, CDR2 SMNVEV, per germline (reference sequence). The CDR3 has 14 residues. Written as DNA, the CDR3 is TGTGCCAGCCGGACAGGGCGGTCCACCGGGGAGCTGTTTTTT. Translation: CASRTGRSTGELFF.

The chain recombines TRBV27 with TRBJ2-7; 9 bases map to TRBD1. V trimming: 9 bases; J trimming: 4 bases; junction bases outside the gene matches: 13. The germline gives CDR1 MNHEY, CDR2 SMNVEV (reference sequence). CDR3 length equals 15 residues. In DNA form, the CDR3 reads TGTGCCAGTGGAAAAACCGGGACAGGGCTTTACGAGCAGTACGTC. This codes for CASGKTGTGLYEQYV.

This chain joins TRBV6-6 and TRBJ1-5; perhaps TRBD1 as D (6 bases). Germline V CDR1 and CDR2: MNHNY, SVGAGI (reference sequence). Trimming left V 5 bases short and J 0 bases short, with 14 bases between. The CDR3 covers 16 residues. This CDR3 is CASSPTGPYSNQPQHF. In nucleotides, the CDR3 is TGTGCCAGCAGTCCAACAGGGCCCTATAGCAATCAGCCCCAGCATTTT.

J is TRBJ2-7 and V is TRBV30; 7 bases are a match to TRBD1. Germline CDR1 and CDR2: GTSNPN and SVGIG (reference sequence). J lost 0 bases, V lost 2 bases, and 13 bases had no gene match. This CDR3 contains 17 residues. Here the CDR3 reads CAWSLPLRDSISYEQYF. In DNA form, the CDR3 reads TGTGCCTGGAGTCTGCCCCTCCGGGACAGCATCTCCTACGAGCAGTACTTC.

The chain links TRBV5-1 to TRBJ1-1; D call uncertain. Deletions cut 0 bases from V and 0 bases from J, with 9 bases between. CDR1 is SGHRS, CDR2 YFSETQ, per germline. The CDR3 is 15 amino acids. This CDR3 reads CASSLARTMNTEAFF. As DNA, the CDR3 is TGCGCCAGCAGCTTGGCCAGAACTATGAACACTGAAGCTTTCTTT.

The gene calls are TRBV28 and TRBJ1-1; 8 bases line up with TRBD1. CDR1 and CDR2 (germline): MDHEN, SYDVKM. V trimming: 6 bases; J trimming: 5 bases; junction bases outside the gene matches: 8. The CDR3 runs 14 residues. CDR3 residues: CASRGQGAGTEAFF. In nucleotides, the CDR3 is TGTGCCAGCAGAGGGCAGGGGGCGGGGACTGAAGCTTTCTTT.

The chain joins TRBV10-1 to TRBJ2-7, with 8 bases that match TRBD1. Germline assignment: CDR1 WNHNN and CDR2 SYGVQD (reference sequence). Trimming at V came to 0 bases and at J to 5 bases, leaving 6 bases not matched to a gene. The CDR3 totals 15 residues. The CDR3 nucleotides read TGCGCCAGCAGTGAGTCGAGGCAGGGGGCGGACGAGCAGTACTTC. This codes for CASSESRQGADEQYF.

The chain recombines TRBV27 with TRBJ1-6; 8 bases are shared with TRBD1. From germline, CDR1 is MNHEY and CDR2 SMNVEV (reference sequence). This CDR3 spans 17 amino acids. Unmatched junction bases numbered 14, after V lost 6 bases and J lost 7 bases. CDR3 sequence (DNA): TGTGCCAGCAGCAGATCCGGGACAGGATGGGAGAATTCACCCCTCCACTTT. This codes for CASSRSGTGWENSPLHF.

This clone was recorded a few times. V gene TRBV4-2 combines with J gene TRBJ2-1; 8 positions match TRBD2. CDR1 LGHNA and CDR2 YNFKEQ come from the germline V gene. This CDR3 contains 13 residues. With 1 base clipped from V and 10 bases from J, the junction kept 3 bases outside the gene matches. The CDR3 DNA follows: TGTGCCAGCAGCCAAGCCTTAGCGGGGGAGCAGTTCTTC. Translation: CASSQALAGEQFF.

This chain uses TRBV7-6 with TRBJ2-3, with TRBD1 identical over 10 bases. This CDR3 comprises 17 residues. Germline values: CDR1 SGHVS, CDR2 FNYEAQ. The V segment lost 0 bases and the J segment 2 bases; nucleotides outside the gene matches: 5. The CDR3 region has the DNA TGTGCCAGCAGCTTAGCTGCCGGGACAGGGGCCACAGATACGCAGTATTTT. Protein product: CASSLAAGTGATDTQYF.

CDR3 region: CASSLQGTGTGELFF. The CDR3 bases are TGCGCCAGCAGCTTGCAAGGGACAGGGACCGGGGAGCTGTTTTTT. J is TRBJ2-2 and V is TRBV5-1; TRBD1 matches at 9 bases. This CDR3 has 15 residues. With V trimmed by 1 base and J by 5 bases, 3 bases remained unmatched. In germline, CDR1 is SGHRS, CDR2 YFSETQ.

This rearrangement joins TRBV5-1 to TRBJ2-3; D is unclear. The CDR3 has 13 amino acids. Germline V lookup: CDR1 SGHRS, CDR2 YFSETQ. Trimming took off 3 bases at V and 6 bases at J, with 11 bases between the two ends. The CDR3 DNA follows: TGCGCCAGCAGCTACCGAAGCTCGGATACGCAGTATTTT. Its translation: CASSYRSSDTQYF.

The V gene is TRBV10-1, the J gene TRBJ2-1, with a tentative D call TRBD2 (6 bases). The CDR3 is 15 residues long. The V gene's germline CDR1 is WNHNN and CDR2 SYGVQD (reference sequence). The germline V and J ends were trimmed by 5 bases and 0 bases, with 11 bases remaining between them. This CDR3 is CASSRDSSSYNEQFF. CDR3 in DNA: TGCGCCAGCAGTCGGGACTCCAGCTCCTACAATGAGCAGTTCTTC.

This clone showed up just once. The CDR3 bases are TGCGCCAGCAGCCAGACAGGGGGAGAGACCCAGTACTTC. Amino acids: CASSQTGGETQYF. The chain links TRBV4-1 to TRBJ2-5; 9 bases match TRBD1. CDR1 MGHRA and CDR2 YSYEKL come from the germline V gene. The CDR3 covers 13 residues. The V gene end was trimmed by 3 bases and the J gene end by 4 bases; junction bases not matched to a gene: 0.

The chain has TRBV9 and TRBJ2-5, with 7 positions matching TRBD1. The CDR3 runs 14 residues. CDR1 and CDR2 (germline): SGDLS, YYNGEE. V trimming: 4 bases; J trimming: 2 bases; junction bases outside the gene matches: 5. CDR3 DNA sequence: TGTGCCAGCAGCTCGGGGACAGCACAAGAGACCCAGTACTTC. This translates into CASSSGTAQETQYF. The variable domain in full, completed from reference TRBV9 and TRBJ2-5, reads DSGVTQTPKHLITATGQRVTLRCSPRSGDLSVYWYQQSLDQGLQFLIQYYNGEERAKGNILERFSAQQFPDLHSELNLSSLELGDSALYFCASSSGTAQETQYFGPGTRLLVL.

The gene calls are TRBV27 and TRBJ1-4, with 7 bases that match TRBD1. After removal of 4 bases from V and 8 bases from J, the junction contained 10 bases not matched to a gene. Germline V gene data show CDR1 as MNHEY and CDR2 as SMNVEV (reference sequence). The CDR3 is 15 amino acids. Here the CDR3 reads CASSYSTGLGEKLFF. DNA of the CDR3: TGTGCCAGCAGTTACTCGACAGGGCTGGGGGAAAAACTGTTTTTT.

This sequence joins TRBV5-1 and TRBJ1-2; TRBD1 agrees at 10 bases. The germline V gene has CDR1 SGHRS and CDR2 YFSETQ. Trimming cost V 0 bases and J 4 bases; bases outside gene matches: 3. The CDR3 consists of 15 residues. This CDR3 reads CASSLEDRGAYGYTF. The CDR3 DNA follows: TGCGCCAGCAGCTTGGAGGACAGGGGGGCCTATGGCTACACCTTC.

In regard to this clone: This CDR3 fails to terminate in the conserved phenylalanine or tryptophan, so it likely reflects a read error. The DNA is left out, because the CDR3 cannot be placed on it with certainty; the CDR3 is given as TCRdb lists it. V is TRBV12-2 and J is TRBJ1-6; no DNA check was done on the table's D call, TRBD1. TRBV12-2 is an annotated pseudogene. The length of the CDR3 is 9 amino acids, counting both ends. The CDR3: CASRLNLPG.

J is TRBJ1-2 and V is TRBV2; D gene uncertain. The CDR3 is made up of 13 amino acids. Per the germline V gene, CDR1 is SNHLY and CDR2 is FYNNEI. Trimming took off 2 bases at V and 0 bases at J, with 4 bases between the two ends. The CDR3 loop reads CASSENTNYGYTF. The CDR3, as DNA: TGTGCCAGCAGTGAAAACACTAACTATGGCTACACCTTC. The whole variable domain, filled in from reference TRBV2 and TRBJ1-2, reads EPEVTQTPSHQVTQMGQEVILRCVPISNHLYFYWYRQILGQKVEFLVSFYNNEISEKSEIFDDQFSVERPDGSNFTLKIRSTKLEDSAMYFCASSENTNYGYTFGSGTRLTVV.

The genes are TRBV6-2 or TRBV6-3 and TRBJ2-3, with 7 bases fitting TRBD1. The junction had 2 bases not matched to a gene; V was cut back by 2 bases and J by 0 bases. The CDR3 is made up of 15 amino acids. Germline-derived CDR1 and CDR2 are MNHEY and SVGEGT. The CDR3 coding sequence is TGTGCCAGCAGTTACGGACAGGAAAGCACAGATACGCAGTATTTT. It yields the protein CASSYGQESTDTQYF.

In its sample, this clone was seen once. The CDR3 nucleotides read TGCGCCAGCAGCCCCACGGGACAGGGGGTTCTCGGGACCAAAAACATTCAGTACTTC. Its protein is CASSPTGQGVLGTKNIQYF. The chain employs TRBV5-1 and TRBJ2-4; TRBD1 matches 11 bases. The germline V gene has CDR1 SGHRS and CDR2 YFSETQ. The CDR3 covers 19 residues. The ends lost 4 bases at V and 2 bases at J; junction bases unmatched: 14.

CDR3 sequence reads: CASSSRPGTGAWDTEAFF. The CDR3 DNA follows: TGTGCCAGCAGCTCGAGACCCGGGACAGGGGCTTGGGACACTGAAGCTTTCTTT. J is TRBJ1-1 and V is TRBV7-2; TRBD1 matches at 10 bases. The J segment lost 3 bases and the V segment lost 4 bases, leaving 14 bases of the junction unmatched. Germline CDR1 is SGHTA and CDR2 is FQGNSA. CDR3 size: 18 residues.